This is a list of T cell receptor beta chains from one sample in a study of T-cell memory formation after mild COVID-19. In TCRdb, the 5' RACE reads were re-called with MiXCR into one record per CDR3 protein. The sample carries about 440,000 distinct CDR3 sequences, roughly 20% recorded once. The specimen sequenced was PBMCs or a T cell subset sorted from them (not recorded which). The source of these receptors is an adult woman who had mild COVID-19 (a few samples of this study predate the infection). Cell type and time point are not known. CDR3s include the opening cysteine and the closing phenylalanine or tryptophan. Each record gives: CDR3 length, D gene, clone size, J gene, V gene, CDR3 protein, CDR3 DNA. D genes are given only for firm matches. A clone size is listed for some rows: how often the clone was seen (once, few, many), or a class if it is expanded.

cdr3_length: 15
d_call: TRBD1
clone_size: few
j_call: TRBJ1-1
v_call: TRBV20-1
cdr3_aa: CSATGQGVLNTEAFF
cdr3_nt: TGCAGTGCTACTGGACAGGGTGTATTAAACACTGAAGCTTTCTTT

cdr3_length: 15
d_call: NA
clone_size: NA
j_call: TRBJ2-1
v_call: TRBV24-1
cdr3_aa: CATSDLGVGYNEQFF
cdr3_nt: TGTGCCACCAGTGATTTGGGCGTTGGCTACAATGAGCAGTTCTTC

cdr3_length: 13
d_call: NA
clone_size: NA
j_call: TRBJ2-2
v_call: TRBV11-2
cdr3_aa: CASSPITTGELFF
cdr3_nt: TGTGCCAGCAGCCCGATTACCACCGGGGAGCTGTTTTTT

cdr3_length: 17
d_call: NA
clone_size: few
j_call: TRBJ2-3
v_call: TRBV18
cdr3_aa: CASSPPNRAPGTDTQYF
cdr3_nt: TGTGCCAGCTCACCACCGAACCGGGCCCCGGGCACAGATACGCAGTATTTT

cdr3_length: 17
d_call: NA
clone_size: NA
j_call: TRBJ1-5
v_call: TRBV2
cdr3_aa: CASSDGQGMASNQPQNF
cdr3_nt: TGTGCCAGCAGTGATGGTCAGGGGATGGCGAGCAATCAGCCCCAGAATTTT

cdr3_length: 14
d_call: TRBD1
clone_size: NA
j_call: TRBJ1-1
v_call: TRBV5-1
cdr3_aa: CASSGTGMNTEAFF
cdr3_nt: TGCGCCAGCAGCGGGACAGGGATGAACACTGAAGCTTTCTTT

cdr3_length: 15
d_call: NA
clone_size: NA
j_call: TRBJ2-1
v_call: TRBV19
cdr3_aa: CASSAAGTPYNEQFF
cdr3_nt: TGTGCCAGTAGTGCCGCCGGGACCCCATACAATGAGCAGTTCTTC

cdr3_length: 15
d_call: TRBD1
clone_size: NA
j_call: TRBJ1-2
v_call: TRBV6-5
cdr3_aa: CASSADRGRNYGYTF
cdr3_nt: TGTGCCAGCAGTGCCGACAGGGGACGTAACTATGGCTACACCTTC

cdr3_length: 17
d_call: NA
clone_size: NA
j_call: TRBJ2-1
v_call: TRBV4-3
cdr3_aa: CASSQAPSRESYNEQFF
cdr3_nt: TGCGCCAGCAGCCAAGCCCCCTCGCGGGAATCCTACAATGAGCAGTTCTTC

cdr3_length: 13
d_call: NA
clone_size: NA
j_call: TRBJ1-1
v_call: TRBV9
cdr3_aa: CASSPQGQTEAFF
cdr3_nt: TGTGCCAGCAGCCCTCAGGGCCAGACTGAAGCTTTCTTT

cdr3_length: 14
d_call: TRBD2
clone_size: NA
j_call: TRBJ2-1
v_call: TRBV7-2
cdr3_aa: CASRPGLAGDEQFF
cdr3_nt: TGTGCCAGCAGACCTGGACTAGCGGGAGACGAGCAGTTCTTC

cdr3_length: 15
d_call: NA
clone_size: few
j_call: TRBJ1-4
v_call: TRBV12-3/TRBV12-4
cdr3_aa: CASSFRTVYNEKLFF
cdr3_nt: TGTGCCAGCAGTTTCCGGACAGTCTATAATGAAAAACTGTTTTTT

cdr3_length: 14
d_call: NA
clone_size: few
j_call: TRBJ2-3
v_call: TRBV9
cdr3_aa: CASSVGPVTDTQYF
cdr3_nt: TGTGCCAGCAGCGTAGGACCCGTCACAGATACGCAGTATTTT

cdr3_length: 17
d_call: NA
clone_size: NA
j_call: TRBJ1-6
v_call: TRBV11-2
cdr3_aa: CASSLVGVGPPGSPLHF
cdr3_nt: TGTGCCAGCAGCTTAGTCGGGGTTGGTCCCCCCGGTTCACCCCTCCACTTT

cdr3_length: 18
d_call: NA
clone_size: NA
j_call: TRBJ2-3
v_call: TRBV6-7
cdr3_aa: CASSYLCGVSGRTDTQYF
cdr3_nt: TGTGCCAGCAGTTACCTGTGCGGGGTTAGCGGACGCACAGATACGCAGTATTTT

cdr3_length: 14
d_call: TRBD2
clone_size: NA
j_call: TRBJ2-7
v_call: TRBV5-1
cdr3_aa: CASSRDAGVNEQYF
cdr3_nt: TGCGCCAGCAGCCGGGACGCGGGAGTAAACGAGCAGTACTTC

cdr3_length: 13
d_call: TRBD1
clone_size: NA
j_call: TRBJ1-2
v_call: TRBV6-5
cdr3_aa: CASTLGTAYGYTF
cdr3_nt: TGTGCCAGCACCCTGGGGACAGCCTATGGCTACACCTTC

cdr3_length: 13
d_call: NA
clone_size: NA
j_call: TRBJ1-1
v_call: TRBV12-3/TRBV12-4
cdr3_aa: CASIPGDRPEAFF
cdr3_nt: TGTGCCAGCATCCCGGGCGACAGGCCTGAAGCTTTCTTT

cdr3_length: 15
d_call: NA
clone_size: few
j_call: TRBJ2-5
v_call: TRBV13
cdr3_aa: CASTWKGGGKETQYF
cdr3_nt: TGTGCCAGCACCTGGAAGGGCGGAGGGAAAGAGACCCAGTACTTC

cdr3_length: 16
d_call: NA
clone_size: NA
j_call: TRBJ2-2
v_call: TRBV11-3
cdr3_aa: CASSLKGSGNTGELFF
cdr3_nt: TGTGCCAGCAGCTTAAAAGGTAGCGGGAACACCGGGGAGCTGTTTTTT

cdr3_length: 13
d_call: NA
clone_size: many
j_call: TRBJ1-2
v_call: TRBV29-1
cdr3_aa: CSVTATGPYGYTF
cdr3_nt: TGCAGCGTTACGGCTACCGGTCCCTATGGCTACACCTTC

cdr3_length: 15
d_call: TRBD2
clone_size: NA
j_call: TRBJ2-5
v_call: TRBV7-6
cdr3_aa: CASRAPGLAGETQYF
cdr3_nt: TGTGCCAGCAGGGCTCCGGGACTAGCGGGAGAGACCCAGTACTTC

cdr3_length: 15
d_call: NA
clone_size: few
j_call: TRBJ2-3
v_call: TRBV12-3/TRBV12-4
cdr3_aa: CASSLRGWSTDTQYF
cdr3_nt: TGTGCCAGCAGTTTAAGAGGCTGGAGCACAGATACGCAGTATTTT

cdr3_length: 16
d_call: TRBD2
clone_size: NA
j_call: TRBJ2-5
v_call: TRBV11-3
cdr3_aa: CASSLAGGVYQETQYF
cdr3_nt: TGTGCCAGCAGCTTGGCGGGGGGAGTGTACCAAGAGACCCAGTACTTC

cdr3_length: 14
d_call: TRBD2
clone_size: many
j_call: TRBJ2-1
v_call: TRBV12-3/TRBV12-4
cdr3_aa: CASSPWGGYNEQFF
cdr3_nt: TGTGCCAGCAGTCCGTGGGGGGGCTACAATGAGCAGTTCTTC

cdr3_length: 14
d_call: NA
clone_size: few
j_call: TRBJ2-5
v_call: TRBV7-2
cdr3_aa: CASSPQGHQETQYF
cdr3_nt: TGTGCCAGCAGCCCGCAGGGCCACCAAGAGACCCAGTACTTC

cdr3_length: 14
d_call: TRBD1
clone_size: many
j_call: TRBJ2-4
v_call: TRBV27
cdr3_aa: CASSLRGQASIQYF
cdr3_nt: TGTGCCAGCAGTTTGAGGGGACAGGCGAGCATTCAGTACTTC

cdr3_length: 11
d_call: NA
clone_size: once
j_call: TRBJ1-5
v_call: TRBV30
cdr3_aa: CAWRGAQPQHF
cdr3_nt: TGTGCCTGGAGGGGGGCTCAGCCCCAGCATTTT

cdr3_length: 15
d_call: NA
clone_size: NA
j_call: TRBJ2-3
v_call: TRBV2
cdr3_aa: CASSDSVVITDTQYF
cdr3_nt: TGTGCCAGCAGTGACAGTGTGGTCATCACAGATACGCAGTATTTT

cdr3_length: 16
d_call: NA
clone_size: few
j_call: TRBJ2-1
v_call: TRBV4-1
cdr3_aa: CASSQVGRGPYNEQFF
cdr3_nt: TGCGCCAGCAGCCAAGTCGGGAGGGGGCCCTACAATGAGCAGTTCTTC

cdr3_length: 13
d_call: NA
clone_size: NA
j_call: TRBJ1-2
v_call: TRBV20-1
cdr3_aa: CSASGGSSYGYTF
cdr3_nt: TGCAGTGCTAGTGGTGGGAGCAGCTATGGCTACACCTTC

cdr3_length: 15
d_call: NA
clone_size: NA
j_call: TRBJ1-4
v_call: TRBV25-1
cdr3_aa: CASSYRVTTDEKLFF
cdr3_nt: TGTGCCAGCAGCTACCGGGTGACGACCGATGAAAAACTGTTTTTT

cdr3_length: 16
d_call: TRBD1
clone_size: few
j_call: TRBJ2-2
v_call: TRBV15
cdr3_aa: CATSIRDRVGTGELFF
cdr3_nt: TGTGCCACCAGCATACGGGACAGGGTGGGAACCGGGGAGCTGTTTTTT

cdr3_length: 13
d_call: NA
clone_size: many
j_call: TRBJ1-1
v_call: TRBV3-1
cdr3_aa: CASSQTQNTEAFF
cdr3_nt: TGTGCCAGCAGCCAAACACAGAACACTGAAGCTTTCTTT

cdr3_length: 15
d_call: NA
clone_size: NA
j_call: TRBJ1-1
v_call: TRBV24-1
cdr3_aa: CATSTFRGANTEAFF
cdr3_nt: TGTGCCACCAGCACATTCCGTGGGGCGAACACTGAAGCTTTCTTT

cdr3_length: 12
d_call: TRBD1
clone_size: NA
j_call: TRBJ2-1
v_call: TRBV12-3/TRBV12-4
cdr3_aa: CASSRDREGQFF
cdr3_nt: TGTGCCAGCAGTAGAGACAGGGAAGGGCAGTTCTTC

cdr3_length: 15
d_call: NA
clone_size: NA
j_call: TRBJ1-1
v_call: TRBV7-2
cdr3_aa: CASSFGKGLLTEAFF
cdr3_nt: TGTGCCAGCAGCTTTGGTAAGGGGTTGTTGACTGAAGCTTTCTTT